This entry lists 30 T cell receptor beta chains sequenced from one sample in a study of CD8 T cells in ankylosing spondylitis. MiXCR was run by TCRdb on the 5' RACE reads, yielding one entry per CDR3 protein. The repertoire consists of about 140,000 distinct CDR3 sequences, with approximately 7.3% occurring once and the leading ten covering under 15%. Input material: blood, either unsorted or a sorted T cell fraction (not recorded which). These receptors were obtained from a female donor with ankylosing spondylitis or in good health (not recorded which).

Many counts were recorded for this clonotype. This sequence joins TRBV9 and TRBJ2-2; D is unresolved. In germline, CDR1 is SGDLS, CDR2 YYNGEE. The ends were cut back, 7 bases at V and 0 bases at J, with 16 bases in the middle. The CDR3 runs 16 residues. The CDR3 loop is CASAESGLTNTGELFF. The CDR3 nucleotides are TGTGCCAGCGCGGAGTCCGGGCTTACGAACACCGGGGAGCTGTTTTTT.

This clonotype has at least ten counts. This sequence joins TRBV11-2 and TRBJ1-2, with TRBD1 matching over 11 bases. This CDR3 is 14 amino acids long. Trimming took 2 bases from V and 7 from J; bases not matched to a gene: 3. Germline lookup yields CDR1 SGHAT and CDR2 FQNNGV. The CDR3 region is CASSLRTGGFGYTF. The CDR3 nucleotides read TGTGCCAGCAGCTTACGGACAGGGGGCTTTGGCTACACCTTC.

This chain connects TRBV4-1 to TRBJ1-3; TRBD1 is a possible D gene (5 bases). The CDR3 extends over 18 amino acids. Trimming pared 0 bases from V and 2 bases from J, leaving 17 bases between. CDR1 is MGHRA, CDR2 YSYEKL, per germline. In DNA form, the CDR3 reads TGCGCCAGCAGCCAAGAGTCTTGGGGCCAGGGAGCTGGAAACACCATATATTTT. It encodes CASSQESWGQGAGNTIYF.

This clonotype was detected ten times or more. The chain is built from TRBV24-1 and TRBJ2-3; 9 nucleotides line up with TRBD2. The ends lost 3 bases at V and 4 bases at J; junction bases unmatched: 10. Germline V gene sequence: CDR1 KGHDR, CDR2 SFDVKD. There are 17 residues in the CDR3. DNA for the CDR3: TGTGCCACCAGTGATGTTTCCCTTAGCGGGGGATCAGATACGCAGTATTTT. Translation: CATSDVSLSGGSDTQYF.

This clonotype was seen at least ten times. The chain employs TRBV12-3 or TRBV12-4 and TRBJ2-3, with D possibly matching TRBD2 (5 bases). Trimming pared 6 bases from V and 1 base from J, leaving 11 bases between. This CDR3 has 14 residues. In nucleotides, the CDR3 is TGTGCCAGCAGCAACCCCGGGGGCACAGATACGCAGTATTTT. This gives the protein CASSNPGGTDTQYF.

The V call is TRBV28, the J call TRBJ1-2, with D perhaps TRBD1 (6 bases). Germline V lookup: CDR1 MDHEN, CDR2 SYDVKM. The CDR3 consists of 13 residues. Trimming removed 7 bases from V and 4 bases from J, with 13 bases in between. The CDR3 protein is CASKSGEPYGYTF. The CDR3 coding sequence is TGTGCCAGCAAGTCAGGGGAGCCCTATGGCTACACCTTC.

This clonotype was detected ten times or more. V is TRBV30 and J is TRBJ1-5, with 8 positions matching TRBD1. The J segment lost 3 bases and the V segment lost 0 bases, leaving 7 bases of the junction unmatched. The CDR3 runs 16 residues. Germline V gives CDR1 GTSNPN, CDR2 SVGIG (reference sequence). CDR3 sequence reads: CAWSVETGVFNQPQHF. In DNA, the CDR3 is TGTGCCTGGAGTGTCGAGACAGGGGTTTTCAATCAGCCCCAGCATTTT.

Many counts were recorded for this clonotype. CDR3 region: CASRPGQDSNQPQHF. For the CDR3, the DNA is TGTGCCAGCAGACCCGGACAGGATAGCAATCAGCCCCAGCATTTT. V gene TRBV4-2 combines with J gene TRBJ1-5; 7 nucleotides agree with TRBD1. This CDR3 region has 15 residues. Per germline, CDR1 LGHNA and CDR2 YNFKEQ. The trim removed 6 bases at V and 0 bases at J, leaving 5 bases unmatched.

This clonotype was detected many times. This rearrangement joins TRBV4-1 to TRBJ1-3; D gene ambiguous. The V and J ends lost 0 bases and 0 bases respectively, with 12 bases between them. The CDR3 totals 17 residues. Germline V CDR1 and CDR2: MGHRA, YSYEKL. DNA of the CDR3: TGCGCCAGCAGCCAAGATTGGTTTAGGACCTCTGGAAACACCATATATTTT. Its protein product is CASSQDWFRTSGNTIYF.

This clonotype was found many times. CDR3 sequence: CASSLGSRGAGDTQYF. The DNA for the CDR3 is TGCGCCAGCAGCTTGGGCTCTCGGGGGGCCGGGGATACGCAGTATTTT. This chain uses TRBV5-1 with TRBJ2-3, with a tentative D call TRBD2 (7 bases). The CDR3 sequence is 16 residues long. The V gene lost 0 bases and the J gene lost 6 bases, with 17 bases spanning the gap. CDR1 and CDR2 (germline): SGHRS, YFSETQ.

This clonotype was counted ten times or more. The CDR3 sequence: CASSPTGALQETQYF. CDR3 nucleotides: TGTGCCAGCTCACCAACGGGGGCCTTACAAGAGACCCAGTACTTC. The gene calls are TRBV18 and TRBJ2-5; either TRBD1 or TRBD2 may supply D (6 bases each). Trimming shortened V by 2 bases and J by 2 bases, and 12 bases separated the two germline ends. This CDR3 has 15 amino acids. The germline gives CDR1 KGHSH, CDR2 LQKENI.

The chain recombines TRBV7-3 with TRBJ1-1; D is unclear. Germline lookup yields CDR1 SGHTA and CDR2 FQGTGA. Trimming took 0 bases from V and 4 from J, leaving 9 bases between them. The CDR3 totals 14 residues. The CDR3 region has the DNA TGTGCCAGCAGCTTAACCCGGGGAAGCACTGAAGCTTTCTTT. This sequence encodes CASSLTRGSTEAFF.

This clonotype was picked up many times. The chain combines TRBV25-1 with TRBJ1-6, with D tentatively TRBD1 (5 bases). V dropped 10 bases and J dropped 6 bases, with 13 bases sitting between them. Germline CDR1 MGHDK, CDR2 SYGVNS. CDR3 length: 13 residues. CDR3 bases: TGTGCCACCAGGGTAGCCGGTAATTCACCCCTCCACTTT. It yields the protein CATRVAGNSPLHF.

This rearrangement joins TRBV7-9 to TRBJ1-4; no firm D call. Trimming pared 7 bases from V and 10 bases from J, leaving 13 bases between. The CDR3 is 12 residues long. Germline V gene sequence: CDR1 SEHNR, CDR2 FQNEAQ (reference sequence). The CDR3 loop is CASTVDSGKLFF. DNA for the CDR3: TGTGCCAGCACCGTCGATTCGGGAAAACTGTTTTTT.

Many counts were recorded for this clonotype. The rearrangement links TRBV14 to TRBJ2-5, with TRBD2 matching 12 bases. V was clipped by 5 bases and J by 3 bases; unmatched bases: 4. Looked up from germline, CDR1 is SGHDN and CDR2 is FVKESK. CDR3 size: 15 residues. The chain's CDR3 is CASSFRTSGEETQYF. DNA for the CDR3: TGTGCCAGCAGCTTCCGGACTAGCGGGGAAGAGACCCAGTACTTC.

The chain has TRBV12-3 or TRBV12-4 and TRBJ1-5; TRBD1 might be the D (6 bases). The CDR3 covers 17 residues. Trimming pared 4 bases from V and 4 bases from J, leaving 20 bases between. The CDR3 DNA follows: TGTGCCAGCAGTTACGGGGTCTCCGGGACAAGAAATCAGCCCCAGCATTTT. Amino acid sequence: CASSYGVSGTRNQPQHF.

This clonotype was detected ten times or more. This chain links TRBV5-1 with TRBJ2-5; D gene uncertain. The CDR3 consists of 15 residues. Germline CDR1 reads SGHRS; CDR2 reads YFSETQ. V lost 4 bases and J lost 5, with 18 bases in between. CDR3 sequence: CASSRSPRMGETQYF. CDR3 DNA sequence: TGCGCCAGCAGCCGGAGCCCAAGAATGGGCGAGACCCAGTACTTC.

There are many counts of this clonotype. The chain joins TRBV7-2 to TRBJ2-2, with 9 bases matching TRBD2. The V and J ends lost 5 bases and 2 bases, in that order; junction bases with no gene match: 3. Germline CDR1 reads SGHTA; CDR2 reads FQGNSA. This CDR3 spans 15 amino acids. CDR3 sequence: CASSPTSGNTGELFF. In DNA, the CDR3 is TGTGCCAGCAGCCCGACTAGCGGAAACACCGGGGAGCTGTTTTTT.

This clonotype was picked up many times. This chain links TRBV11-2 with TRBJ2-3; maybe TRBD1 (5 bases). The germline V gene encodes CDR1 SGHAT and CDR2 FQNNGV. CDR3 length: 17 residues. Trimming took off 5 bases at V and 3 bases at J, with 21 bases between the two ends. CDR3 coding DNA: TGTGCCAGCAGCCCATCCCTTTTAGGGTCAGGGACAGATACGCAGTATTTT. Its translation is CASSPSLLGSGTDTQYF.

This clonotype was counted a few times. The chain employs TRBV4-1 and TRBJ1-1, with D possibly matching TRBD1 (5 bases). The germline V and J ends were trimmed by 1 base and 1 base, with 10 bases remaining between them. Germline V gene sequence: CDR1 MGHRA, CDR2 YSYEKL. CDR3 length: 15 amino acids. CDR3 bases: TGCGCCAGCAGCCAAGTGGGGCTGGGGAACACTGAAGCTTTCTTT. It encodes CASSQVGLGNTEAFF.

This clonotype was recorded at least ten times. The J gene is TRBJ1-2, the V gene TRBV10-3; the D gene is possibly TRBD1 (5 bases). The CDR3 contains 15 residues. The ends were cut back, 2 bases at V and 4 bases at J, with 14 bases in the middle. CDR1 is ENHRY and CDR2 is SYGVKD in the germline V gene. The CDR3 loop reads CAISEVRGGGYGYTF. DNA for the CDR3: TGTGCCATCAGTGAGGTTCGTGGGGGAGGCTATGGCTACACCTTC.

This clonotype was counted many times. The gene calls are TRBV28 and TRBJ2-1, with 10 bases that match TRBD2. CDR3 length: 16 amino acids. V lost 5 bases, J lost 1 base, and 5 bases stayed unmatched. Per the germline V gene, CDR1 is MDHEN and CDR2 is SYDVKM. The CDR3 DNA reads TGTGCCAGCAGTGATACTAGCGGGGCGTCCTACAATGAGCAGTTCTTC. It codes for CASSDTSGASYNEQFF.

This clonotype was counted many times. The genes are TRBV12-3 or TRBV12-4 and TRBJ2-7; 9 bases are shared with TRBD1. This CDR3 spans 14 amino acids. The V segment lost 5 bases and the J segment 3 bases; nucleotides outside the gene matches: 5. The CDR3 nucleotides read TGTGCCAGCAGTCCCGGGACAGGGAACTACGAGCAGTACTTC. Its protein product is CASSPGTGNYEQYF.

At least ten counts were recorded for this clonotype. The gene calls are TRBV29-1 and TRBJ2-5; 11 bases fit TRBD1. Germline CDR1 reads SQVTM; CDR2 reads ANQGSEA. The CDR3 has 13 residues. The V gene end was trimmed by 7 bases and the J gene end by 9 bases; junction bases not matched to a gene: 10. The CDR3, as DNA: TGCAGCGGCCGGGACAGGGGGAGGGTGGCCCAGTACTTC. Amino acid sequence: CSGRDRGRVAQYF.

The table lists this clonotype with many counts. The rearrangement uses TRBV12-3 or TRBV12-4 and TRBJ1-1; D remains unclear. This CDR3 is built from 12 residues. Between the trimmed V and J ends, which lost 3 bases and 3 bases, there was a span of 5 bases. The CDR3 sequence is CASSFGYTEAFF. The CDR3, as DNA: TGTGCCAGCAGTTTCGGTTACACTGAAGCTTTCTTT.

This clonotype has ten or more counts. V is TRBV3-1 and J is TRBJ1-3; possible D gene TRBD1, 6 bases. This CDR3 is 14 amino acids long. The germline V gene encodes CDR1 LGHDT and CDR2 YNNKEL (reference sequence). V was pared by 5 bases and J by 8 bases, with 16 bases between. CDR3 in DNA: TGTGCCAGCAGCAGGTCGCAGGGGTTAGACACCATATATTTT. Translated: CASSRSQGLDTIYF. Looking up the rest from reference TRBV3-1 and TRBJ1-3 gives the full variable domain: DTAVSQTPKYLVTQMGNDKSIKCEQNLGHDTMYWYKQDSKKFLKIMFSYNNKELIINETVPNRFSPKSPDKAHLNLHINSLELGDSAVYFCASSRSQGLDTIYFGEGSWLTVV.

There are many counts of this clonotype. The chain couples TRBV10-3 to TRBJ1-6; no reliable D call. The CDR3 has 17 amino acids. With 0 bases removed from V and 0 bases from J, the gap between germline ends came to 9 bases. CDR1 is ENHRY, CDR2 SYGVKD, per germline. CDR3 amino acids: CAISESRESSYNSPLHF. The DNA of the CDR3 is TGTGCCATCAGTGAGTCGAGGGAGAGCTCCTATAATTCACCCCTCCACTTT.

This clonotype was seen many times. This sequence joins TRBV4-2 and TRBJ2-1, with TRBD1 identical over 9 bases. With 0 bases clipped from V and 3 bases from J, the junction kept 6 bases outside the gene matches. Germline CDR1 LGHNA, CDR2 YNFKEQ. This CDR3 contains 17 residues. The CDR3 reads CASSQDLGTGSYNEQFF. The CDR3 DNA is TGTGCCAGCAGCCAAGATCTGGGGACAGGGAGCTACAATGAGCAGTTCTTC.

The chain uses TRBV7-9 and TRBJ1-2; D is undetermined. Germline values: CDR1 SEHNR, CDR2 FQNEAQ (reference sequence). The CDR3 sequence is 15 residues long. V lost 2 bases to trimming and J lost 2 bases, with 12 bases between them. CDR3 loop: CASSLLNGINYGYTF. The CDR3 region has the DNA TGTGCCAGCAGCTTATTAAACGGAATAAACTATGGCTACACCTTC.

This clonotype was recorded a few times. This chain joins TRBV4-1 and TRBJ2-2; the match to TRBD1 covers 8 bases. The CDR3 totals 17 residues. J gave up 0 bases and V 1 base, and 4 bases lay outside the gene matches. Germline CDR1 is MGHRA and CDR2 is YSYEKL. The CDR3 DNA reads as TGCGCCAGCAGCCAAGGCCGACAGGGGCCGAACACCGGGGAGCTGTTTTTT. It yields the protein CASSQGRQGPNTGELFF.